Listed below are T cell receptor beta chains from one sample, sequenced in a study of spatial heterogeneity in lung cancer. From the 5' RACE reads, TCRdb called clonotypes with MiXCR, one entry per CDR3 protein. Of approximately 93,000 distinct CDR3 sequences in the sample, roughly 21% were seen once. This material consisted of PBMCs, taken at follow-up. The receptors stem from a male donor with early-stage non-small cell lung cancer. The CDR3 runs from the conserved cysteine through the conserved F or W. A D gene is named only where the DNA matches it firmly. Part of the rows lack a size; the others show once, few, many or a class for expanded clones.

J,size,V,D,length,DNA,CDR3
TRBJ2-5,few,TRBV24-1,TRBD1,14,TGTGCCACCAGTGAGACAGGGTTCGGTCAGACCCAGTACTTC,CATSETGFGQTQYF
TRBJ2-2,NA,TRBV7-6,TRBD2,16,TGTGCCAGCAGCTTACAGCTAGCGGAGAACACCGGGGAGCTGTTTTTT,CASSLQLAENTGELFF
TRBJ2-1,NA,TRBV10-1,TRBD2,15,TGCGCCAGCAGTGCTAGCGGGCTGCCCTACAATGTGCAGTTCTTC,CASSASGLPYNVQFF
TRBJ2-7,NA,TRBV20-1,NA,15,TGCAGTGCTAGAGCCCACGGGATTACCGTCTACGAGCAGTACTTC,CSARAHGITVYEQYF
TRBJ1-2,many,TRBV28,NA,14,TGTGCCAGCAGAAAGATGGGTTTAACTGGGGGCTACACCTTC,CASRKMGLTGGYTF
TRBJ2-1,NA,TRBV7-2,NA,13,TGTGCCAGCAGCTTGCGGGAAGACAATGAGCAGTTCTTC,CASSLREDNEQFF
TRBJ1-1,NA,TRBV20-1,NA,14,TGCAGTGCTAGAGATTTCCCAGGTCGCACTGAAGCTTTCTTT,CSARDFPGRTEAFF
TRBJ2-1,NA,TRBV20-1,NA,14,TGCAGTGCTTCCGGCAGCGGAGTTTACAATGAGCAGTTCTTC,CSASGSGVYNEQFF
TRBJ2-1,NA,TRBV6-6,NA,15,TGTGCCGGATCTATCGCCAGGGCCTCCTACAATGAGCAGTTCTTC,CAGSIARASYNEQFF
TRBJ2-5,NA,TRBV5-4,TRBD1,15,TGTGCCAGCAGCTCGGGACAGGGGGATCAAGAGACCCAGTACTTC,CASSSGQGDQETQYF
TRBJ2-3,few,TRBV24-1,NA,17,TGTGCCACCAGTGACCTCACCCTACCAGACAGCGCAGATACGCAGTATTTT,CATSDLTLPDSADTQYF
TRBJ1-4,once,TRBV6-2/TRBV6-3,NA,8,TGTGCCAGCACTTCCGGGCCTTTT,CASTSGPF
TRBJ1-6,many,TRBV12-3/TRBV12-4,NA,15,TGTGCCAGCAGCGGCGGGGGCGGCGAAAGGTCACCCCTCCACTTT,CASSGGGGERSPLHF
TRBJ2-3,NA,TRBV6-5,NA,14,TGTGCCAGCAGTTACCGAACGGGCACAGATACGCAGTATTTT,CASSYRTGTDTQYF
TRBJ2-1,NA,TRBV29-1,TRBD2,15,TGCAGCGTTGGGGTTGGAGCGGGGGGCGGTGGGGAGCAGTTCTTC,CSVGVGAGGGGEQFF
TRBJ2-1,few,TRBV9,NA,15,TGTGCCAGCAGCAAATCAGGGGCAACCTACAATGAGCAGTTCTTC,CASSKSGATYNEQFF
TRBJ1-1,few,TRBV5-1,NA,15,TGCGCCAGCAGCTTGTTCGCGACGGAGAACACTGAAGCTTTCTTT,CASSLFATENTEAFF
TRBJ2-1,NA,TRBV4-3,NA,14,TGCGCCAGCAGCCAAGAGTTGAGGAGTGACGAGCAGTTCTTC,CASSQELRSDEQFF
TRBJ1-2,few,TRBV25-1,TRBD1,14,TGTGCCAGCAGTGAAGGCCGCAGGGGGACTGGCTACACCTTC,CASSEGRRGTGYTF